The source of this TCR beta chain is a study of Graves' ophthalmopathy and Graves' hyperthyroidism. Investigators amplified TCR beta CDR3 regions from RNA transcripts. Investigators did first-round RT-PCR with HTBI primers, then second-round multiplex PCR. TCRdb reprocessed the multiplex PCR reads with MiXCR, giving one entry per CDR3 protein. The sample shows about 700,000 distinct CDR3 sequences, approximately 39% of them seen only once. A note on this clonotype: The antigen is not known.

Study conclusions and caveats: Between ophthalmopathy and stable hyperthyroidism, a 13-signature model drew a separation with approximately 90% sensitivity and roughly 80% specificity.

The TCR comes from an adult man with Graves' ophthalmopathy. Sequencing was done on a sample of peripheral blood.

CDR3: CSVEDDRVRQPQHF. CDR3 DNA: TGCAGCGTTGAAGATGACAGGGTACGACAGCCCCAGCATTTT. V gene TRBV29-1 combines with J gene TRBJ1-5; TRBD1 matches at 7 bases. Germline V gene data show CDR1 as SQVTM and CDR2 as ANQGSEA. V lost 0 bases, J lost 7 bases, and 6 bases stayed unmatched. This CDR3 is built from 14 residues.